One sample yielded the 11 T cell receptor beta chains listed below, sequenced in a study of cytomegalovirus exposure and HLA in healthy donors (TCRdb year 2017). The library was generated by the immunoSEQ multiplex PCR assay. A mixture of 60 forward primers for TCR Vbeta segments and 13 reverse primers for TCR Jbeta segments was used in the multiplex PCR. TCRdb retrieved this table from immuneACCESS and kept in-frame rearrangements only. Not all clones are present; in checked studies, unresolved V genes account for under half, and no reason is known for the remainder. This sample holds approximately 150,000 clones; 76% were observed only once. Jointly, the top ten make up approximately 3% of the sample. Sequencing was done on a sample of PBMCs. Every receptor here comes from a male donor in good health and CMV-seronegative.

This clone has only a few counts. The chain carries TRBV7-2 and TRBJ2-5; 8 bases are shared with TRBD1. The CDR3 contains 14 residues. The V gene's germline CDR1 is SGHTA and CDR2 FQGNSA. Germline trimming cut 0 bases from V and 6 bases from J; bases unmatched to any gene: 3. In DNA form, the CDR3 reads TGTGCCAGCAGCTTAGCCAGGGGGCGGAAGACCCAGTACTTC. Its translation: CASSLARGRKTQYF.

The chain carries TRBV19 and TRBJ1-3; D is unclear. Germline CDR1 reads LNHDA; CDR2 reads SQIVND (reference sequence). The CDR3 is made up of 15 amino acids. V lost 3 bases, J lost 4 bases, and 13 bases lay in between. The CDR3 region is CASSIPTYYGNTIYF. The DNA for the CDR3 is TGTGCCAGTAGTATTCCGACATATTACGGAAACACCATATATTTT. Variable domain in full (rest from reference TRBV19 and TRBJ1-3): DGGITQSPKYLFRKEGQNVTLSCEQNLNHDAMYWYRQDPGQGLRLIYYSQIVNDFQKGDIAEGYSVSREKKESFPLTVTSAQKNPTAFYLCASSIPTYYGNTIYFGEGSWLTVV.

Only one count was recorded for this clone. The CDR3: CASRFQTGPGELFF. The CDR3 bases are TGTGCCAGCAGATTTCAGACAGGCCCCGGGGAGCTGTTTTTT. This chain uses TRBV6-1 with TRBJ2-2; weak D call: TRBD1 (6 bases). The germline V gene has CDR1 MNHNS and CDR2 SASEGT. The CDR3 sequence is 14 residues long. V was cut by 6 bases and J by 6 bases, with 14 bases left in between.

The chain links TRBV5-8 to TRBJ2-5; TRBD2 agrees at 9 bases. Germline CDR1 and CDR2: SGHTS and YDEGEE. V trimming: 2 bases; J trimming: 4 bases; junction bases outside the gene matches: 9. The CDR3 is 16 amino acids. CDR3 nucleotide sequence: TGTGCCAGCAGCTTAGGTCAGCGGGGGGCGCTAGAGACCCAGTACTTC. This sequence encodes CASSLGQRGALETQYF.

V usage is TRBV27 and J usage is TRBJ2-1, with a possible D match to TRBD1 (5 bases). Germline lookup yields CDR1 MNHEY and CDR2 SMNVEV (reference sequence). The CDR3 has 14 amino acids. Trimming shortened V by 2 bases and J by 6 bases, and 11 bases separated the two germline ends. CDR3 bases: TGTGCCAGCAGTTTAGGGGCCTTACTCAATGAGCAGTTCTTC. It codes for CASSLGALLNEQFF.

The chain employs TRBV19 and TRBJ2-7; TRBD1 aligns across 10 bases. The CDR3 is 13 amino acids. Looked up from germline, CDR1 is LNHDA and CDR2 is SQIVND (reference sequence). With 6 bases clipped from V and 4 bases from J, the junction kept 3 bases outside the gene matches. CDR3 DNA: TGTGCCAGTAGGGGACAGGGGTTGTACGAGCAGTACTTC. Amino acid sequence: CASRGQGLYEQYF.

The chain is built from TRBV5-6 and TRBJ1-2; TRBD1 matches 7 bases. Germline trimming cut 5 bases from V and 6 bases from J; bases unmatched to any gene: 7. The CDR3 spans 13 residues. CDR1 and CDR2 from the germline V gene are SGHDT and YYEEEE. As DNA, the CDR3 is TGTGCCAGCAGGGCGGCAGGGGGTGATGGCTACACCTTC. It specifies CASRAAGGDGYTF.

This CDR3 reads CASSLRGFSSRNTGELFF. The CDR3 coding sequence is TGTGCCAGCAGCTTGCGGGGGTTCTCAAGTCGGAACACCGGGGAGCTGTTTTTT. The chain combines TRBV5-6 with TRBJ2-2; D possibly corresponds to TRBD2 (6 bases). CDR1 SGHDT and CDR2 YYEEEE come from the germline V gene. Trimming stripped 1 base from V and 1 base from J, with 17 bases between. This CDR3 has 18 residues. The whole variable domain, filled in from reference TRBV5-6 and TRBJ2-2, reads DAGVTQSPTHLIKTRGQQVTLRCSPKSGHDTVSWYQQALGQGPQFIFQYYEEEERQRGNFPDRFSGHQFPNYSSELNVNALLLGDSALYLCASSLRGFSSRNTGELFFGEGSRLTVL.

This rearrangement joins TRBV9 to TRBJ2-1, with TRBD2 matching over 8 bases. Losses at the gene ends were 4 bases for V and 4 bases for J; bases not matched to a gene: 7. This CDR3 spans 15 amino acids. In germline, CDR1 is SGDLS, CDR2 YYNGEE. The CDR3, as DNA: TGTGCCAGCAGCTCGGGGGGGGGACTTTACAATGAGCAGTTCTTC. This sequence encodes CASSSGGGLYNEQFF.

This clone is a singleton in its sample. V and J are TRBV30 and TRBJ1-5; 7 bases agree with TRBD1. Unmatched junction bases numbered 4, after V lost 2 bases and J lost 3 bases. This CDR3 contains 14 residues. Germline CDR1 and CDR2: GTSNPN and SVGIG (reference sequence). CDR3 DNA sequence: TGTGCCTGGAGTCCCGACAGGGTCAATCAGCCCCAGCATTTT. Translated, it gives CAWSPDRVNQPQHF. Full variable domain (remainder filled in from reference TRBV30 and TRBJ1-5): SQTIHQWPATLVQPVGSPLSLECTVEGTSNPNLYWYRQAAGRGLQLLFYSVGIGQISSEVPQNLSASRPQDRQFILSSKKLLLSDSGFYLCAWSPDRVNQPQHFGDGTRLSIL.

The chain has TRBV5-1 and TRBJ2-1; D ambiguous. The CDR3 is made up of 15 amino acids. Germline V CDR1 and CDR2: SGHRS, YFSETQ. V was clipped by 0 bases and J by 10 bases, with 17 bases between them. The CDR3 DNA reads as TGCGCCAGCAGCTTGGTGGGCCATCGGCCTAAGGAGCAGTTCTTC. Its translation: CASSLVGHRPKEQFF.